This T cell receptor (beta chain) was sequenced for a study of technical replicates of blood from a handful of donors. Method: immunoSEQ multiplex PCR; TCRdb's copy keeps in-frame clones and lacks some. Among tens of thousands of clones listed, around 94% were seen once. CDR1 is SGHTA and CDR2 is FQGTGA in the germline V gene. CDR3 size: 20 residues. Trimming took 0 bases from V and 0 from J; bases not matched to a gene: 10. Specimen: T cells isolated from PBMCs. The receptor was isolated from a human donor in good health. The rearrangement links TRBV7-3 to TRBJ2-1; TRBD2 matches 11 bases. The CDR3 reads CASSLTPLAGGSSSYNEQFF. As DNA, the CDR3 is TGTGCCAGCAGCTTAACGCCCCTAGCGGGGGGATCTAGCTCCTACAATGAGCAGTTCTTC.